This TCR beta chain was retrieved from a study of post-analysis software for immune sequencing data. Study-level results: Multiple sclerosis patients showed significantly lower normalized Chao1 diversity than controls did. When patients were compared with controls, 4 or 5 TRBV segments were more frequent, TRBV5-6, TRBV5-1 and TRBV20-1 among them.

Unique molecular identifiers were present in the TCR beta cDNA libraries. TCRdb re-derived calls from the PCR reads in MiXCR, one entry per CDR3 protein. The sample contains 350,000 to 450,000 distinct CDR3 sequences, about 39% of which appear only once. CDR3 length: 14 amino acids. Germline V gives CDR1 MNHNS, CDR2 SASEGT. Regarding this clonotype: What it recognizes is unknown. The germline gene is not matched at one end of the junction; a read error may be the cause.

V and J are TRBV6-1 and TRBJ1-4, with D possibly being TRBD1 (6 bases). This receptor was identified in a girl aged 2 to 9 with multiple sclerosis. The source material was blood. CDR3 loop: CATQTGSGNEKRFF. The CDR3 coding sequence is TGTGCCACTCAGACAGGATCCGGTAATGAAAAACGGTTTTTT.